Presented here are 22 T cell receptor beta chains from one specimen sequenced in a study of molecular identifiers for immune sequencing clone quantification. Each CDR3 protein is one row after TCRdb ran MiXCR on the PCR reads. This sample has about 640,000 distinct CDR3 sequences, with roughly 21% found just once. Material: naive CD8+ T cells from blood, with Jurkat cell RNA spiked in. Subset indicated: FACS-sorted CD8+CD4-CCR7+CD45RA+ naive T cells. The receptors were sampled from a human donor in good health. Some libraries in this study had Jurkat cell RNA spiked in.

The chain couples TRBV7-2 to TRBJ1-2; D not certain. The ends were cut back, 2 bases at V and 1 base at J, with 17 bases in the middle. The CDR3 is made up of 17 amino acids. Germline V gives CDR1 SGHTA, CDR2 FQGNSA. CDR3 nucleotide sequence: TGTGCCAGCAGCTTATTGACTTCTAACCCACTTAACTATGGCTACACCTTC. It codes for CASSLLTSNPLNYGYTF.

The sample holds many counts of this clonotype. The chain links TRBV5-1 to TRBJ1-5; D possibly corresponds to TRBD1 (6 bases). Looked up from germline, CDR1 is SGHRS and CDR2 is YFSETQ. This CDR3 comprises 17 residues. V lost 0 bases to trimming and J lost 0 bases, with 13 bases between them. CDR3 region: CASSLEGGPFSNQPQHF. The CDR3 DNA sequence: TGCGCCAGCAGCTTGGAGGGGGGGCCGTTTAGCAATCAGCCCCAGCATTTT.

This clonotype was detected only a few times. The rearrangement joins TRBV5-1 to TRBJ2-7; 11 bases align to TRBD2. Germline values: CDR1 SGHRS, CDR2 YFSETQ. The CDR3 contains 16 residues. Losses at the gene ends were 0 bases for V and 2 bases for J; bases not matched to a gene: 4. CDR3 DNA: TGCGCCAGCAGCTTGGAAGGGACTAGCGGCACCTACGAGCAGTACTTC. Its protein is CASSLEGTSGTYEQYF.

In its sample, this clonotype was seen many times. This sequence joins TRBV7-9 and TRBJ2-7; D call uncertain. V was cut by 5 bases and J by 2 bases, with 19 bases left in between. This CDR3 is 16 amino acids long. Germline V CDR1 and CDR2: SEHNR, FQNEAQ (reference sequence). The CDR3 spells CASSGRMGFRAYEQYF. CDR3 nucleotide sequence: TGTGCCAGCAGCGGACGAATGGGGTTTAGGGCCTACGAGCAGTACTTC.

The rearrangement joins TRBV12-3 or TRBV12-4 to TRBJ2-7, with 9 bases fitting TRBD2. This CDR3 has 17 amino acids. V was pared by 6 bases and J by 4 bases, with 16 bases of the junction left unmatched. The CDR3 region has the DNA TGTGCCAGCAGAAGAGATCAGCCGGGACTAGCTTCTTACGAGCAGTACTTC. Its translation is CASRRDQPGLASYEQYF.

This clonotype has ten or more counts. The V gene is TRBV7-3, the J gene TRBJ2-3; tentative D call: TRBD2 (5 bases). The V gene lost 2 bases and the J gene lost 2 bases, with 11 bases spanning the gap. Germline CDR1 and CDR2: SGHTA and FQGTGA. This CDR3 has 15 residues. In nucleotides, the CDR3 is TGTGCCAGCAGCTTAGCGGGCGGGTTCACAGATACGCAGTATTTT. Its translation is CASSLAGGFTDTQYF.

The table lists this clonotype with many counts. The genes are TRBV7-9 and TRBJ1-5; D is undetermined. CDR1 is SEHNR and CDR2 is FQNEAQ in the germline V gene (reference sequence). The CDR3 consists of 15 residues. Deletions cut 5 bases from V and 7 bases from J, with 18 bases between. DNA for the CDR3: TGTGCCAGCAGCCTCGCGGGTCAGGCTGGGCAGCCCCAGCATTTT. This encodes CASSLAGQAGQPQHF.

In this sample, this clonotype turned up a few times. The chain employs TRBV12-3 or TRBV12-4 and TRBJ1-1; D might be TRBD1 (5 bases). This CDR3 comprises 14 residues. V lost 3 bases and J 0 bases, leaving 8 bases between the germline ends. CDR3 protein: CASSFSGMNTEAFF. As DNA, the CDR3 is TGTGCCAGCAGTTTTTCAGGGATGAACACTGAAGCTTTCTTT.

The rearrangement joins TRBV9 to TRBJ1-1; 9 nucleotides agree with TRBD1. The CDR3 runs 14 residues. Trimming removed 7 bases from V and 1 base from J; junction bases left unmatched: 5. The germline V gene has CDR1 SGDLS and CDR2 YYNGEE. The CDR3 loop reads CASGQGLGNTEAFF. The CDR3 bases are TGTGCCAGCGGACAGGGGCTTGGGAACACTGAAGCTTTCTTT.

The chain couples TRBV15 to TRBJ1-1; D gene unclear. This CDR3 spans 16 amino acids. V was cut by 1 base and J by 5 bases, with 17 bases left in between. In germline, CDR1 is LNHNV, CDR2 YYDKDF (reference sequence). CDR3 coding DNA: TGTGCCACCAGCAGAGCTCGACGGGGTATAGGTACTGAAGCTTTCTTT. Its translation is CATSRARRGIGTEAFF.

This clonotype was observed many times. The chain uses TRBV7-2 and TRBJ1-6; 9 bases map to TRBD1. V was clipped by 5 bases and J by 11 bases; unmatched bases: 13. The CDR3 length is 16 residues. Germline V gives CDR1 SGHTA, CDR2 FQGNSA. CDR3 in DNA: TGTGCCAGCAGCCCCAGCGTGGCGACAGGGGGTGCACCCCTCCACTTT. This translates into CASSPSVATGGAPLHF.

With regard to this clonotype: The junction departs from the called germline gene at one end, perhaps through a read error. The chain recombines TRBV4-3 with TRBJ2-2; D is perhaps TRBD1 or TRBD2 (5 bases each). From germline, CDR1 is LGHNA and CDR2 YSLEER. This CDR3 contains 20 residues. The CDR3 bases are TGCGCCGGCAGCCAAGAGGGTGGTAGGTTCGGGGCAACCCGCACCGGGGAGCTGTTTTTT. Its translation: CAGSQEGGRFGATRTGELFF.

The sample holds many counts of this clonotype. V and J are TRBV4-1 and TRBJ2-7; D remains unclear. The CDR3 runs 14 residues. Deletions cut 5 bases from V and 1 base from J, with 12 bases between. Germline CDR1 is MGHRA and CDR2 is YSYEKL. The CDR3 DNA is TGCGCCAGCAGCGAAGCAGGAGTATCCTACGAGCAGTACTTC. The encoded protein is CASSEAGVSYEQYF.

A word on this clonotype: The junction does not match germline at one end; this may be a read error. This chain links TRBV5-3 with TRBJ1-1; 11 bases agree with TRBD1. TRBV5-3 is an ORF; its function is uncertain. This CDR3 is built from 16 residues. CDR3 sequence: CASSYGQGASGTEAFF. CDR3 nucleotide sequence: TGTGCCAGCAGCTACGGACAGGGGGCTTCTGGGACTGAAGCTTTCTTT.

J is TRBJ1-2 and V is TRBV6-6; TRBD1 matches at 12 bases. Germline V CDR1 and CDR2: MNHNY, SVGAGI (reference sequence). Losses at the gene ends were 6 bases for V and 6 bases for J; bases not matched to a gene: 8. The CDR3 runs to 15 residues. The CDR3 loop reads CASRGGDRGQDGYTF. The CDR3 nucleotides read TGTGCCAGCAGGGGGGGGGACAGGGGGCAGGATGGCTACACCTTC.

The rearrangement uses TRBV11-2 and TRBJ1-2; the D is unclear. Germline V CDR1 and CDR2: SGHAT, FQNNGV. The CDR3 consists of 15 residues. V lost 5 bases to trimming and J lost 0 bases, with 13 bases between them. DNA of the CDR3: TGTGCCAGCAGCGGATACGGAGGGACTAACTATGGCTACACCTTC. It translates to CASSGYGGTNYGYTF.

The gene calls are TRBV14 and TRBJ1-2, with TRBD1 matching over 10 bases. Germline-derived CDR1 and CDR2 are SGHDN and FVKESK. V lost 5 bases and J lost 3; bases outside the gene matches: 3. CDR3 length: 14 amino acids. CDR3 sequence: CASSYGTGDYGYTF. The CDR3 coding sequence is TGTGCCAGCAGCTATGGGACAGGGGACTATGGCTACACCTTC.

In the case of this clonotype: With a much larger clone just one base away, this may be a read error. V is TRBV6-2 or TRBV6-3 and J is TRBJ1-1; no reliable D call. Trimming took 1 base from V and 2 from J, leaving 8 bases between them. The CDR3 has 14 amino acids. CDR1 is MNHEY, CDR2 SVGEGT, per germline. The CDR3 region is CASSYWVSNTEAFF. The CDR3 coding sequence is TGTGCCAGCAGTTACTGGGTCTCCAACACTGAAGCTTTCTTT.

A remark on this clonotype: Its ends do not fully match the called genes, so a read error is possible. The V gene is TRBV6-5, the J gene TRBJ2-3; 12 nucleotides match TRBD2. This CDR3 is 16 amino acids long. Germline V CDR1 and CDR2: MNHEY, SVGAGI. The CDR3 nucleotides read TGTACCAGCAGCTCGGGACTAGCGGGTAGCACAGATACGCAGTATTTT. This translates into CTSSSGLAGSTDTQYF.

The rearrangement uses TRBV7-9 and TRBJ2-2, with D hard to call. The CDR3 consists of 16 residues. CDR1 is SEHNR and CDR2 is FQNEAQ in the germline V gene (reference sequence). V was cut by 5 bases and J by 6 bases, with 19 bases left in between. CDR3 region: CASSPSGRTRPGELFF. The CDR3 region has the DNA TGTGCCAGCAGCCCCTCCGGTCGAACGCGGCCCGGGGAGCTGTTTTTT.

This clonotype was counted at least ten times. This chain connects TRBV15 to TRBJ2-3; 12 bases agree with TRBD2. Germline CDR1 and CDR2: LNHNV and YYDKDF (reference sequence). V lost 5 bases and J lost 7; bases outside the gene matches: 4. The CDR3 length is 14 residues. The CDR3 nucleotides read TGTGCCACCAGCGAAGGACTAGCGGGGAATACGCAGTATTTT. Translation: CATSEGLAGNTQYF.

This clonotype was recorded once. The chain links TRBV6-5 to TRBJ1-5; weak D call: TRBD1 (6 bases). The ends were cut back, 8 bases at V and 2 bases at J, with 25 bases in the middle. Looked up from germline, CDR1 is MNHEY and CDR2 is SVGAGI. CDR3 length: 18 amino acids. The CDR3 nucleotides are TGTGCCAGCGGTTTGGGTTGGGGGGCCCGGTCGGGCAATCAGCCCCAGCATTTT. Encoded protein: CASGLGWGARSGNQPQHF.